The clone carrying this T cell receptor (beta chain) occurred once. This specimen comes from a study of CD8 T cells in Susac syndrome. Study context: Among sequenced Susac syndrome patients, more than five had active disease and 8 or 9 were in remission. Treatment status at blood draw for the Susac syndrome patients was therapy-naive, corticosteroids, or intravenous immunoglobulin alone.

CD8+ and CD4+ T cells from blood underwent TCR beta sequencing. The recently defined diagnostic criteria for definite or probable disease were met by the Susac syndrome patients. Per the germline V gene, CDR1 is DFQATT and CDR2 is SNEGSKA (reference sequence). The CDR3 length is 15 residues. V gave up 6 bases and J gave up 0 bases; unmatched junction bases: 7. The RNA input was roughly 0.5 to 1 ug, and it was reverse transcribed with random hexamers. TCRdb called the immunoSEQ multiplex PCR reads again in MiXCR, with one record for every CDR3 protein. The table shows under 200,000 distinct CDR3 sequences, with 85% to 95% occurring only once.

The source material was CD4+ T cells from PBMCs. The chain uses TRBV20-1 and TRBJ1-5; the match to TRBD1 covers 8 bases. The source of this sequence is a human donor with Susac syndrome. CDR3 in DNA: TGCAGTGCACAGGGGGAGGGATATAGCAATCAGCCCCAGCATTTT. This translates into CSAQGEGYSNQPQHF.